This T cell receptor (beta chain) was identified in a study of T-cell memory formation after mild COVID-19. As for the study in general: TCR clusters were mostly confined to one donor each.

TCRdb recomputed calls from the 5' RACE reads with MiXCR, one row per CDR3 protein. The sample has some 160,000 distinct CDR3 sequences, roughly 28% seen once. The V end lost 1 base, the J end lost 8 bases, and 11 bases lay between the germline ends. Per the germline V gene, CDR1 is SEHNR and CDR2 is FQNEAQ (reference sequence). The CDR3 loop spans 13 amino acids. The material sequenced was PBMCs or a T cell subset sorted from them (not recorded which). This sequence was found in an adult woman who had mild COVID-19 (a few samples of this study predate the infection). Cell type and time point are not known. The rearrangement uses TRBV7-9 and TRBJ1-2, with D possibly matching TRBD1 (6 bases). The CDR3: CASSLGTAKGYTF. The CDR3 nucleotides read TGTGCCAGCAGCTTAGGGACAGCAAAGGGCTACACCTTC.